This T cell receptor (beta chain) was retrieved from a study of T cell responses to AZD1222 COVID-19 vaccine. The CDR3 covers 13 residues. V was clipped by 6 bases and J by 7 bases, with 15 bases between them. The germline CDR1 and CDR2 sequences are LGHDT and YNNKEL (reference sequence). Sequencing was performed with immunoSEQ multiplex PCR; in TCRdb, only in-frame clones are kept and a portion is missing. The table includes around 140,000 clones, approximately 92% detected once. The rearrangement joins TRBV3-1 (or the pseudogene TRBV3-2) to TRBJ1-2, with a weak D call TRBD1 (6 bases). The source of this sequence is an adult in good health. The input for sequencing was peripheral blood, taken on day 0 of AZD1222 vaccination. This CDR3 reads CASSHREDFGYTF. The DNA of the CDR3 is TGTGCCAGCAGTCACAGGGAGGATTTTGGCTACACCTTC.